The rows below give T cell receptor beta chains drawn from one sample of a study of ipilimumab plus nivolumab after autologous stem cell transplantation. The method was immunoSEQ multiplex PCR; TCRdb's version includes in-frame clones alone and lacks a portion of them. The sample lists some 15,000 clones; about 81% were seen once. The material sequenced was PBMCs, taken in a trial of ipilimumab plus nivolumab as post-transplant consolidation. These receptors came from a male donor with diffuse large B-cell lymphoma. CDR3s include the opening cysteine and the closing phenylalanine or tryptophan. Fields, in order: V gene, J gene, D gene, clone size, CDR3 protein, CDR3 DNA. D genes are given only for firm matches. Size is stated for part of the rows, as once, few or many counts, or as a class when the clone is expanded.

V: TRBV5-1
J: TRBJ2-3
D: TRBD2
size: once
CDR3: CASSLGLTSGSGTDTQYF
DNA: TGCGCCAGCAGCTTGGGCCTCACTAGCGGGAGTGGTACAGATACGCAGTATTTT

V: TRBV7-9
J: TRBJ2-1
D: TRBD1
size: NA
CDR3: CASSSGQQGAAYNEQFF
DNA: TGTGCCAGCAGCTCCGGCCAGCAGGGGGCTGCCTACAATGAGCAGTTCTTC

V: TRBV6-1
J: TRBJ1-1
D: NA
size: NA
CDR3: CASSGAQVLSTEAFF
DNA: TGTGCCAGCAGTGGGGCCCAGGTCTTGTCCACTGAAGCTTTCTTT

V: TRBV29-1
J: TRBJ1-1
D: NA
size: medium-sized
CDR3: CSVSPTNTEAFF
DNA: TGCAGCGTCTCCCCCACTAACACTGAAGCTTTCTTT

V: TRBV5-1
J: TRBJ2-2
D: NA
size: NA
CDR3: CASSLGGLDTGELFF
DNA: TGCGCCAGCAGCTTGGGGGGCCTCGACACCGGGGAGCTGTTTTTT

V: TRBV27
J: TRBJ2-2
D: NA
size: NA
CDR3: CASSLSWKTGELFF
DNA: TGTGCCAGCAGTTTATCGTGGAAAACCGGGGAGCTGTTTTTT

V: TRBV5-1
J: TRBJ2-3
D: TRBD1
size: NA
CDR3: CASSLEQGHTQYF
DNA: TGCGCCAGCAGCTTGGAACAGGGGCATACGCAGTATTTT

V: TRBV27
J: TRBJ2-3
D: TRBD1
size: few
CDR3: CASSHRGTDTQYF
DNA: TGTGCCAGCAGTCACAGGGGTACAGATACGCAGTATTTT

V: TRBV19
J: TRBJ2-1
D: NA
size: few
CDR3: CASSMGTTNEQFF
DNA: TGTGCCAGTAGTATGGGGACCACCAATGAGCAGTTCTTC

V: TRBV6-5
J: TRBJ2-7
D: TRBD2
size: NA
CDR3: CASMWTSGYEQYF
DNA: TGTGCCAGCATGTGGACTAGCGGCTACGAGCAGTACTTC

V: TRBV19
J: TRBJ1-2
D: NA
size: NA
CDR3: CASRGGPPNYGYTF
DNA: TGTGCCAGTAGGGGCGGCCCTCCGAACTATGGCTACACCTTC

V: TRBV11-2
J: TRBJ2-1
D: NA
size: NA
CDR3: CARGLKPGVTSYNEQFF
DNA: TGTGCCAGGGGATTAAAACCGGGAGTAACCTCCTACAATGAGCAGTTCTTC

V: TRBV9
J: TRBJ1-2
D: NA
size: NA
CDR3: CASSVEDSTYGYTF
DNA: TGTGCCAGCAGCGTAGAGGACAGCACCTATGGCTACACCTTC

V: TRBV5-1
J: TRBJ2-3
D: TRBD2
size: NA
CDR3: CASSLGALAGGLGDTQYF
DNA: TGCGCCAGCAGCTTGGGGGCACTAGCGGGAGGACTCGGGGATACGCAGTATTTT

V: TRBV19
J: TRBJ2-2
D: NA
size: NA
CDR3: CASSGGVGELFF
DNA: TGTGCCAGTAGCGGGGGCGTCGGGGAGCTGTTTTTT

V: TRBV11-2
J: TRBJ2-1
D: TRBD1
size: NA
CDR3: CASSIKGRTGDYNEQFF
DNA: TGTGCCAGCAGCATAAAAGGCCGAACAGGGGACTACAATGAGCAGTTCTTC

V: TRBV18
J: TRBJ2-7
D: TRBD1
size: NA
CDR3: CASSPPDRGREYF
DNA: TGTGCCAGCTCACCCCCGGACAGGGGAAGGGAGTACTTC

V: TRBV18
J: TRBJ2-5
D: NA
size: NA
CDR3: CASSPGKETQYF
DNA: TGTGCCAGCTCACCGGGGAAGGAGACCCAGTACTTC

V: TRBV18
J: TRBJ2-2
D: NA
size: NA
CDR3: CASSPRKGRTLDTGELFF
DNA: TGTGCCAGCTCACCAAGGAAAGGAAGGACACTCGACACCGGGGAGCTGTTTTTT

V: TRBV14
J: TRBJ2-7
D: NA
size: few
CDR3: CASSQSYEQYF
DNA: TGTGCCAGCAGCCAATCGTACGAGCAGTACTTC

V: TRBV6-1
J: TRBJ1-2
D: NA
size: medium-sized
CDR3: CASGGGKDGYTF
DNA: TGTGCCAGCGGTGGGGGAAAAGATGGCTACACCTTC

V: TRBV19
J: TRBJ1-2
D: TRBD1
size: NA
CDR3: CASSAGQGLYGYTF
DNA: TGTGCCAGTAGTGCCGGACAGGGTCTCTATGGCTACACCTTC

V: TRBV7-8
J: TRBJ2-3
D: NA
size: NA
CDR3: CASSPDPLTDTQYF
DNA: TGTGCCAGCAGCCCTGACCCCCTTACAGATACGCAGTATTTT

V: TRBV10-1
J: TRBJ1-1
D: NA
size: NA
CDR3: CASSESRDLTEAFF
DNA: TGCGCCAGCAGTGAGTCAAGGGACCTAACTGAAGCTTTCTTT

V: TRBV27
J: TRBJ2-3
D: NA
size: NA
CDR3: CASSLSRAAMQYF
DNA: TGTGCCAGCAGTTTATCGAGGGCAGCTATGCAGTATTTT

V: TRBV5-1
J: TRBJ1-5
D: NA
size: NA
CDR3: CASSPDGNFNQPQHF
DNA: TGCGCCAGCAGCCCCGACGGGAACTTCAATCAGCCCCAGCATTTT

V: TRBV19
J: TRBJ1-5
D: NA
size: NA
CDR3: CASSVQGLSNQPQHF
DNA: TGTGCCAGTAGTGTACAGGGCTTAAGCAATCAGCCCCAGCATTTT

V: TRBV6-5
J: TRBJ1-1
D: TRBD1
size: NA
CDR3: CASRGTGLPLTEAFF
DNA: TGTGCCAGCAGGGGGACAGGGCTTCCTCTCACTGAAGCTTTCTTT

V: TRBV19
J: TRBJ2-7
D: NA
size: NA
CDR3: CASSYDPKGEQYF
DNA: TGTGCCAGTAGTTATGACCCAAAAGGGGAGCAGTACTTC

V: TRBV15
J: TRBJ2-1
D: NA
size: NA
CDR3: CATSRDVVPQFF
DNA: TGTGCCACCAGCAGAGACGTGGTTCCGCAGTTCTTC

V: TRBV9
J: TRBJ2-1
D: TRBD2
size: NA
CDR3: CASSVETSGGRFRNEQFF
DNA: TGTGCCAGCAGCGTAGAGACCTCGGGCGGGAGATTTCGAAATGAGCAGTTCTTC

V: TRBV10-3
J: TRBJ2-7
D: TRBD1
size: NA
CDR3: CAISEIGTGGPYEQYF
DNA: TGTGCCATCAGTGAGATCGGGACAGGAGGTCCCTACGAGCAGTACTTC

V: TRBV7-2
J: TRBJ1-2
D: NA
size: NA
CDR3: CARAEGIYGYTF
DNA: TGTGCCAGGGCTGAGGGGATATATGGCTACACCTTC

V: TRBV6-5
J: TRBJ1-3
D: NA
size: NA
CDR3: CASSTSWAGNTIYF
DNA: TGTGCCAGCAGTACCAGCTGGGCTGGAAACACCATATATTTT

V: TRBV10-3
J: TRBJ2-7
D: TRBD2
size: NA
CDR3: CAISSSGRAYEQYF
DNA: TGTGCCATCAGTTCTAGCGGGAGGGCCTACGAGCAGTACTTC

V: TRBV5-1
J: TRBJ2-2
D: NA
size: NA
CDR3: CASSLELGLGELFF
DNA: TGCGCCAGCAGCTTGGAACTCGGTCTCGGGGAGCTGTTTTTT

V: TRBV4-2
J: TRBJ2-1
D: NA
size: NA
CDR3: CASSRWINLRAIGNNEQFF
DNA: TGTGCCAGCAGCCGTTGGATTAACCTTCGGGCCATCGGGAACAATGAGCAGTTCTTC

V: TRBV6-5
J: TRBJ2-1
D: NA
size: NA
CDR3: CASSYSGSRDEQFF
DNA: TGTGCCAGCAGTTACTCGGGATCGAGGGATGAGCAGTTCTTC

V: TRBV25-1
J: TRBJ2-7
D: NA
size: NA
CDR3: CASSPAWRATYEQYF
DNA: TGTGCCAGCAGTCCCGCATGGAGGGCTACCTACGAGCAGTACTTC

V: TRBV29-1
J: TRBJ1-1
D: NA
size: once
CDR3: CSVSPGAMNTEAFF
DNA: TGCAGCGTTAGCCCTGGGGCAATGAACACTGAAGCTTTCTTT

V: TRBV18
J: TRBJ1-1
D: NA
size: NA
CDR3: CASSQQGTEAFF
DNA: TGTGCCAGCTCACAACAGGGCACTGAAGCTTTCTTT

V: TRBV18
J: TRBJ1-5
D: TRBD1
size: medium-sized
CDR3: CASSLGQGIQPQHF
DNA: TGTGCCAGCTCACTAGGACAGGGGATTCAGCCCCAGCATTTT

V: TRBV27
J: TRBJ1-5
D: NA
size: NA
CDR3: CASRQSGSMLPQHF
DNA: TGTGCCAGCAGGCAGTCCGGGTCGATGCTGCCCCAGCATTTT

V: TRBV12-5
J: TRBJ1-2
D: NA
size: NA
CDR3: CASGREGGYTF
DNA: TGTGCTAGTGGGCGGGAAGGGGGCTACACCTTC

V: TRBV5-4
J: TRBJ1-1
D: NA
size: NA
CDR3: CASSLWGLRNTEAFF
DNA: TGTGCCAGCAGCTTGTGGGGACTTAGGAACACTGAAGCTTTCTTT

V: TRBV6-5
J: TRBJ2-7
D: NA
size: NA
CDR3: CASSYSPDYYYEQYF
DNA: TGTGCCAGCAGTTACTCTCCAGACTACTACTACGAGCAGTACTTC

V: TRBV19
J: TRBJ2-1
D: TRBD2
size: NA
CDR3: CASSKPGGANEQFF
DNA: TGTGCCAGTAGTAAGCCGGGAGGGGCAAATGAGCAGTTCTTC

V: TRBV29-1
J: TRBJ2-5
D: NA
size: NA
CDR3: CSVELTAKQETQYF
DNA: TGCAGCGTTGAACTCACAGCTAAACAAGAGACCCAGTACTTC

V: TRBV20-1
J: TRBJ2-7
D: NA
size: NA
CDR3: CSARDSYEQYF
DNA: TGCAGTGCTAGAGACTCCTACGAGCAGTACTTC

V: TRBV5-1
J: TRBJ2-7
D: TRBD2
size: NA
CDR3: CASSPDGRSSYEQYF
DNA: TGCGCCAGCAGCCCGGACGGGAGGAGCTCCTACGAGCAGTACTTC